The 9 T cell receptor beta chains in this list originate from one sample, sequenced in a study of cytomegalovirus exposure and HLA in healthy donors. Vbeta (60) and Jbeta (13) primers were used in the PCR. The table came from immunoSEQ multiplex PCR; TCRdb's copy has only in-frame clones and leaves some out. The sample carries 90,000 to 130,000 clones, around 83% recorded once. Sequenced material: PBMCs. The receptors originated from a woman aged 60-75 years in good health and CMV-seropositive.

The V and J genes are TRBV28 and TRBJ2-7, with D possibly matching TRBD1 (5 bases). The CDR3 runs 14 residues. V was pared by 7 bases and J by 5 bases, with 18 bases between. CDR1 is MDHEN and CDR2 is SYDVKM in the germline V gene. Written as DNA, the CDR3 is TGTGCCAGCACCTTGCGACAGAACTTCAACGAGCAGTACTTC. This translates into CASTLRQNFNEQYF.

The rearrangement joins TRBV7-6 to TRBJ2-7, with 8 positions matching TRBD2. This CDR3 is 15 amino acids long. Trimming removed 2 bases from V and 0 bases from J; junction bases left unmatched: 3. Germline CDR1 and CDR2: SGHVS and FNYEAQ. The CDR3 here is CASSLRSGSSYEQYF. CDR3 coding DNA: TGTGCCAGCAGCTTAAGGAGCGGGAGCTCCTACGAGCAGTACTTC.

The chain recombines TRBV19 with TRBJ2-1; the D is unclear. Germline loops: CDR1 LNHDA, CDR2 SQIVND (reference sequence). The CDR3 covers 15 residues. Trimming pared 5 bases from V and 5 bases from J, leaving 16 bases between. The CDR3 region is CASSLGPEYDNEQFF. The CDR3 coding sequence is TGTGCCAGTAGTTTAGGGCCGGAGTATGACAATGAGCAGTTCTTC.

The rearrangement links TRBV11-2 to TRBJ1-2; D gene ambiguous. Trimming pared 1 base from V and 4 bases from J, leaving 13 bases between. This CDR3 region has 15 residues. Germline V gene lookup returns CDR1 SGHAT and CDR2 FQNNGV. In DNA, the CDR3 is TGTGCCAGCAGCTTAGTGGGCGTTTTAGGCTATGGCTACACCTTC. Translation: CASSLVGVLGYGYTF.

The CDR3 here is CASSGPGLAGNRGNEQFF. The CDR3 DNA sequence: TGCGCCAGCAGTGGGCCGGGACTAGCGGGAAATAGGGGCAATGAGCAGTTCTTC. This chain links TRBV10-1 with TRBJ2-1; 13 bases map to TRBD2. The CDR3 has 18 amino acids. Germline V gives CDR1 WNHNN, CDR2 SYGVQD (reference sequence). Trimming removed 4 bases from V and 6 bases from J; junction bases left unmatched: 12.

V and J are TRBV7-9 and TRBJ2-3, with D unresolved. V was cut by 1 base and J by 6 bases, with 11 bases left in between. Germline CDR1 and CDR2: SEHNR and FQNEAQ (reference sequence). This CDR3 contains 14 residues. The CDR3 DNA follows: TGTGCCAGCAGCTTAGGGTTAGCAGCGGATACGCAGTATTTT. It specifies CASSLGLAADTQYF.

The gene calls are TRBV30 and TRBJ2-1; D gene unclear. Germline CDR1 GTSNPN, CDR2 SVGIG (reference sequence). The germline V and J ends were trimmed by 4 bases and 2 bases, with 15 bases remaining between them. This CDR3 has 15 residues. CDR3: CAWKRGRIPYNEQFF. The CDR3 bases are TGTGCCTGGAAGCGCGGTAGGATCCCCTACAATGAGCAGTTCTTC.

The rearrangement links TRBV6-5 to TRBJ1-6, with 7 bases fitting TRBD1. From germline, CDR1 is MNHEY and CDR2 SVGAGI. The V segment lost 2 bases and the J segment 7 bases; nucleotides outside the gene matches: 5. The CDR3 is 15 residues long. The CDR3 DNA sequence: TGTGCCAGCAGTTACGCCCGGACAGGCAATTCACCCCTCCACTTT. It encodes CASSYARTGNSPLHF.

This clone was seen only a few times. One end of the junction varies from germline; a read error may be responsible. The rearrangement links TRBV7-9 to TRBJ2-5, with no clear D. The J call is in doubt because the DNA end fits TRBJ2-7 better. Germline V CDR1 and CDR2: SEHNR, FQNEAQ (reference sequence). The CDR3 consists of 14 residues. Here the CDR3 reads CSSSLGDISYEQYF. The CDR3 DNA is TGTTCCAGCAGCTTGGGCGACATCTCCTACGAGCAGTACTTC.